A single sample gave rise to the 14 T cell receptor beta chains below, sequenced in a study of T cell clonality in common variable immunodeficiency. Using immunoSEQ multiplex PCR, the repertoire was profiled, and TCRdb retains in-frame clones only, with some absent. The sample holds 55,000 or so clones, and no clone turns up only once. The sample comprised peripheral blood mononuclear cells. These receptors were taken from a person aged 18 to 69 in good health.

Many counts were recorded for this clone. The read terminates 3 residues before the CDR3 end, so the remaining end is supplied by the germline J gene. The chain links TRBV20-1 to TRBJ2-3; a possible D gene is TRBD1 (5 bases). The CDR3 covers 14 residues. Trimming stripped 6 bases from V and 3 bases from J, with 16 bases between. CDR1 is DFQATT and CDR2 is SNEGSKA in the germline V gene (reference sequence). The CDR3 DNA, read in part, is TGCAGTGCACTTGACAGTGGATCAACAGATACG. This sequence encodes CSALDSGSTDT. The full CDR3 sequence reads CSALDSGSTDTQYF.

This clone was seen many times. Sequencing ends 3 residues short of the CDR3 end; the germline J gene provides the rest. V and J are TRBV5-8 and TRBJ1-4; D is ambiguous. The germline V gene has CDR1 SGHTS and CDR2 YDEGEE. The CDR3 totals 14 residues. V lost 5 bases and J lost 0, with 8 bases in between. CDR3 amino acids: CASRLLATNEKLFF. CDR3 DNA, as far as it was read: TGTGCCAGCAGATTACTTGCAACTAATGAAAAA.

This clone has a count of ten or more. Partial CDR3 DNA: TGTGCCAGCAGTGTCGGGCGGGAGGGCCGCGACGGGGAG. This encodes CASSVGREGRDGE. The complete CDR3 sequence is CASSVGREGRDGELFF. The rearrangement joins TRBV2 to TRBJ2-2; TRBD2 agrees at 9 bases. The read gets to within 3 residues of the CDR3 end, and the germline J gene fills in the rest. CDR1 and CDR2 from the germline V gene are SNHLY and FYNNEI. CDR3 length: 16 amino acids. The trim removed 4 bases at V and 7 bases at J, leaving 10 bases unmatched.

This clone occurred many times. The read is 3 residues too short to cover the CDR3 end, so that end is filled in from the germline J gene. The chain is built from TRBV9 and TRBJ2-1; no reliable D call. CDR3 length equals 14 residues. With 0 bases removed from V and 7 bases from J, the gap between germline ends came to 11 bases. Germline CDR1 SGDLS, CDR2 YYNGEE. CDR3 amino acids: CASSVAGFGNEQFF. The CDR3 bases that were read are TGTGCCAGCAGCGTAGCGGGTTTCGGGAATGAG.

There are a few counts of this clone. Read coverage stops 3 residues before the CDR3 terminus; the germline J gene supplies the remainder. The sample has other DNA sequences that encode this CDR3 too. The rearrangement joins TRBV19 to TRBJ2-7; 10 bases align to TRBD2. This CDR3 region has 18 residues. The V segment lost 6 bases and the J segment 1 base; nucleotides outside the gene matches: 15. Germline V gene data show CDR1 as LNHDA and CDR2 as SQIVND (reference sequence). The CDR3: CASSYRGSGRGISYEQYF. The CDR3 DNA, read in part, is TGTGCCAGTAGCTATCGCGGAAGCGGGAGGGGTATATCCTACGAG.

This clone ranks as medium-sized (0.01 to 0.1%). The read gets to within 3 residues of the CDR3 end, and the germline J gene fills in the rest. V and J are TRBV7-9 and TRBJ2-5; D is uncertain. V was cut by 2 bases and J by 5 bases, with 6 bases left in between. This CDR3 has 12 amino acids. Germline-derived CDR1 and CDR2 are SEHNR and FQNEAQ (reference sequence). The CDR3 is CASSLLTETQYF. CDR3 bases read: TGTGCCAGCAGCTTACTAACGGAGACC.

This clone was seen many times. The CDR3 goes on 3 residues after the read ends, and that part is filled in from the germline J gene. This chain joins TRBV12-3 or TRBV12-4 and TRBJ2-7; weak D call: TRBD1 (5 bases). The CDR3 runs 15 residues. V was trimmed by 6 bases and J by 2 bases, leaving 17 bases between them. The CDR3 DNA, read in part, is TGTGCCAGCAGCCGTGGGGCCCTCGAGGCCTACGAG. Protein sequence: CASSRGALEAYE. The CDR3 in its entirety is CASSRGALEAYEQYF.

There are many counts of this clone. The read terminates 3 residues ahead of where the CDR3 ends, so the germline J gene completes it. The same CDR3 can be traced to other DNA sequences in this sample. This chain connects TRBV5-6 to TRBJ2-3; D gene unclear. CDR1 and CDR2 from the germline V gene are SGHDT and YYEEEE. V shed 7 bases and J shed 0 bases, with 3 bases lying between them. CDR3 length: 11 residues. CDR3 region: CASSSTDTQYF. The CDR3 DNA, read in part, is TGTGCCAGCTCGAGCACAGATACG.

This clone was detected many times. The DNA ends 3 residues before the CDR3 does, and the rest of the CDR3 is filled in from the germline J gene. J is TRBJ2-5 and V is TRBV3-1 (or the pseudogene TRBV3-2); D remains ambiguous. Germline CDR1 is LGHDT and CDR2 is YNNKEL (reference sequence). The length of the CDR3 is 12 residues. V lost 6 bases and J lost 5, with 10 bases in between. The covered CDR3 bases are TGTGCCAGCAGATCACAGATGGAGACC. Its translation is CASRSQMET. The CDR3 in its entirety is CASRSQMETQYF.

This clone appeared many times. The read halts 3 residues ahead of the CDR3 end, with the missing end drawn from the germline J gene. This chain connects TRBV19 to TRBJ2-7, with TRBD2 matching over 11 bases. With V trimmed by 5 bases and J by 5 bases, 14 bases remained unmatched. Germline V lookup: CDR1 LNHDA, CDR2 SQIVND (reference sequence). The CDR3 spans 17 residues. The CDR3 protein is CASSSRTSGGIRDEQYF. The covered CDR3 bases are TGTGCCAGTAGTTCCCGCACTAGCGGGGGAATCAGGGACGAG.

There are many counts of this clone. Read data end 3 residues before the CDR3 end; the end is taken from the germline J gene. The chain employs TRBV6-2 or TRBV6-3 and TRBJ1-2, with D perhaps matching TRBD1 (5 bases). The CDR3 runs to 12 residues. Germline CDR1 MNHEY, CDR2 SVGEGT. The sequenced CDR3 bases are TGTGCCAGCAGTCCCTGGGGGGACGGC. This sequence encodes CASSPWGDG. The entire CDR3 is CASSPWGDGYTF.

This clone was observed at least ten times. With the read ending 3 residues before the CDR3 end, the germline J gene is used to fill in that end. The chain carries TRBV11-2 and TRBJ2-1; D may be TRBD2 (7 bases). This CDR3 is 14 amino acids long. Germline CDR1 and CDR2: SGHAT and FQNNGV. Trimming cost V 0 bases and J 9 bases, with 12 bases left between them. This CDR3 reads CASSLEGGQGEQFF. CDR3 DNA, as far as it was read: TGTGCCAGCAGCTTAGAGGGGGGGCAAGGTGAG.

This clone was observed at least ten times. The read terminates 3 residues ahead of where the CDR3 ends, so the germline J gene completes it. The chain combines TRBV7-2 with TRBJ2-1; D perhaps matches TRBD2 (5 bases). There are 15 residues in the CDR3. Germline V gene data show CDR1 as SGHTA and CDR2 as FQGNSA. V gave up 5 bases and J gave up 3 bases, with 14 bases separating them. The sequenced part of the CDR3 DNA is TGTGCCAGCAGCCATTCTAGCCAAAGCTACAATGAG. Translation: CASSHSSQSYNE. The complete CDR3 reads CASSHSSQSYNEQFF.

This clone has ten or more counts. The covered CDR3 bases are TGCAGTGCTAGTACTCCGGGGGGCAACTATGGC. Protein: CSASTPGGNYG. The full-length CDR3 reads as CSASTPGGNYGYTF. The chain has TRBV20-1 and TRBJ1-2; D is perhaps TRBD1 (6 bases). The CDR3 end lies 3 residues beyond the end of the read and is filled in from the germline J gene. This CDR3 region has 14 residues. The V end lost 3 bases, the J end lost 2 bases, and 13 bases lay between the germline ends. Germline V gene lookup returns CDR1 DFQATT and CDR2 SNEGSKA (reference sequence).